The 28 T cell receptor beta chains below all came from one sample that was sequenced in a study of graft-versus-host responses after intestinal transplantation. Clones were read by immunoSEQ multiplex PCR, and TCRdb kept only the in-frame ones, dropping some. The data show 80,000 to 100,000 clones, about 90% seen once. What these receptors recognize is not known. The material was unstimulated CD4+ T cells sorted from spleen or lymph node cells, obtained before intestinal transplant. The source is a human donor who received an intestinal transplant.

The chain links TRBV5-6 to TRBJ1-5; 12 bases are a match to TRBD1. The germline gives CDR1 SGHDT, CDR2 YYEEEE. The CDR3 spans 16 residues. The V gene end was trimmed by 1 base and the J gene end by 5 bases; junction bases not matched to a gene: 4. The CDR3 reads CASSLLGQGAYQPQHF. CDR3 DNA sequence: TGTGCCAGCAGCTTGCTGGGACAGGGGGCTTATCAGCCCCAGCATTTT.

J is TRBJ2-3 and V is TRBV29-1, with TRBD2 identical over 11 bases. The germline V gene has CDR1 SQVTM and CDR2 ANQGSEA. The CDR3 runs to 14 residues. V shed 4 bases and J 6 bases; nucleotides not matched to a gene: 6. CDR3 protein: CSVAPLAGGDTQYF. In DNA, the CDR3 is TGCAGCGTTGCCCCCCTAGCGGGGGGTGATACGCAGTATTTT.

V and J are TRBV6-1 and TRBJ1-1, with a weak D call TRBD1 (5 bases). V was clipped by 7 bases and J by 1 base, with 13 bases between them. The CDR3 is 14 residues long. CDR1 is MNHNS and CDR2 is SASEGT in the germline V gene. The CDR3 reads CASIIKGQNTEAFF. CDR3 bases: TGTGCCAGCATCATAAAGGGGCAGAACACTGAAGCTTTCTTT.

This chain connects TRBV6-1 to TRBJ1-2; D gene ambiguous. CDR3 length equals 14 residues. Trimming removed 6 bases at V and 4 bases at J, with 15 bases between. Per germline, CDR1 MNHNS and CDR2 SASEGT. The CDR3 DNA sequence: TGTGCCAGCAGAAGCTCGCTACAGATCTATGGCTACACCTTC. Amino acid sequence: CASRSSLQIYGYTF.

The chain links TRBV28 to TRBJ1-1; D is unresolved. Germline CDR1 reads MDHEN; CDR2 reads SYDVKM. Trimming cost V 6 bases and J 2 bases, with 13 bases left between them. This CDR3 comprises 14 residues. The CDR3 sequence: CASREPMANTEAFF. DNA of the CDR3: TGTGCCAGCAGGGAGCCCATGGCTAACACTGAAGCTTTCTTT.

The rearrangement uses TRBV7-7 and TRBJ2-1; 7 bases match TRBD1. The CDR3 has 16 amino acids. The germline V gene has CDR1 SSHAT and CDR2 FNYEAQ (reference sequence). J lost 2 bases, V lost 4 bases, and 8 bases had no gene match. This chain's CDR3 is CASSYLTGAPYNEQFF. The CDR3 region has the DNA TGTGCCAGCAGCTATTTAACAGGGGCGCCCTACAATGAGCAGTTCTTC. The full variable domain, in which reference TRBV7-7 and TRBJ2-1 provide the parts outside the CDR3, is GAGVSQSPRYKVTKRGQDVTLRCDPISSHATLYWYQQALGQGPEFLTYFNYEAQPDKSGLPSDRFSAERPEGSISTLTIQRTEQRDSAMYRCASSYLTGAPYNEQFFGPGTRLTVL.

This clone occurred once. The chain uses TRBV9 and TRBJ2-5; 10 positions match TRBD1. The ends lost 0 bases at V and 5 bases at J; junction bases unmatched: 4. The germline V gene encodes CDR1 SGDLS and CDR2 YYNGEE. This CDR3 region has 15 residues. CDR3 region: CASSVGTGGAETQYF. In DNA, the CDR3 is TGTGCCAGCAGCGTAGGGACAGGGGGTGCGGAGACCCAGTACTTC.

This clone was recorded once. The chain has TRBV4-1 and TRBJ2-2; D unresolved. Germline CDR1 MGHRA, CDR2 YSYEKL. CDR3 length equals 15 residues. The ends were cut back, 0 bases at V and 5 bases at J, with 10 bases in the middle. In DNA, the CDR3 is TGCGCCAGCAGCCAAGATGATCAGTATACCGGGGAGCTGTTTTTT. This codes for CASSQDDQYTGELFF.

V is TRBV6-1 and J is TRBJ1-2; 8 nucleotides match TRBD1. The CDR3 length is 14 residues. Germline V lookup: CDR1 MNHNS, CDR2 SASEGT. The V gene end was trimmed by 7 bases and the J gene end by 4 bases; junction bases not matched to a gene: 8. For the CDR3, the DNA is TGTGCCAGCACTAGGACAGGGCAGGCCTATGGCTACACCTTC. Its protein product is CASTRTGQAYGYTF.

This chain uses TRBV6-1 with TRBJ2-2; maybe TRBD1 (5 bases). Between the trimmed V and J ends, which lost 7 bases and 4 bases, there was a span of 10 bases. Germline CDR1 is MNHNS and CDR2 is SASEGT. This CDR3 comprises 13 residues. CDR3 in amino acids: CASTRVATGELFF. The CDR3 DNA follows: TGTGCCAGCACCAGGGTTGCCACCGGGGAGCTGTTTTTT.

V is TRBV27 and J is TRBJ1-1, with D possibly being TRBD1 (5 bases). V lost 5 bases to trimming and J lost 2 bases, with 18 bases between them. Germline CDR1 and CDR2: MNHEY and SMNVEV (reference sequence). There are 16 residues in the CDR3. CDR3 residues: CASSPRIGWGNTEAFF. The CDR3 nucleotides are TGTGCCAGCAGTCCGCGGATCGGATGGGGCAACACTGAAGCTTTCTTT.

This chain uses TRBV5-5 with TRBJ2-1; 9 positions match TRBD2. The junction had 7 bases not matched to a gene; V was cut back by 4 bases and J by 5 bases. CDR1 and CDR2 (germline): SGHKS, YYEKEE (reference sequence). The CDR3 totals 15 residues. The CDR3 sequence: CASSPDGLAHNEQFF. CDR3 DNA: TGTGCCAGCAGCCCCGACGGACTAGCGCACAATGAGCAGTTCTTC.

The rearrangement links TRBV29-1 to TRBJ1-6; D gene uncertain. This CDR3 is built from 13 residues. Germline V gives CDR1 SQVTM, CDR2 ANQGSEA. V lost 4 bases, J lost 5 bases, and 9 bases lay in between. For the CDR3, the DNA is TGCAGCGTTGGTGAGAGTAATAATTCACCCCTCCACTTT. Translation: CSVGESNNSPLHF.

The V and J genes are TRBV19 and TRBJ2-5; 9 bases map to TRBD1. V lost 6 bases, J lost 5 bases, and 7 bases stayed unmatched. The CDR3 is 14 amino acids. Germline assignment: CDR1 LNHDA and CDR2 SQIVND (reference sequence). The CDR3 bases are TGTGCCAGTAGCCTAACAGGGGGCAGGGAGACCCAGTACTTC. This gives the protein CASSLTGGRETQYF.

The chain joins TRBV7-2 to TRBJ1-1; a possible D gene is TRBD1 (5 bases). The V end was cut by 0 bases, the J end by 5 bases, with 13 bases between. Per germline, CDR1 SGHTA and CDR2 FQGNSA. The CDR3 has 15 residues. The CDR3 is CASSLARGGGTEAFF. CDR3 coding DNA: TGTGCCAGCAGCTTAGCGCGCGGCGGGGGGACTGAAGCTTTCTTT.

The genes are TRBV30 and TRBJ1-5; possible D gene TRBD1, 5 bases. The CDR3 sequence is 13 residues long. Germline V CDR1 and CDR2: GTSNPN, SVGIG (reference sequence). Trimming shortened V by 8 bases and J by 3 bases, and 14 bases separated the two germline ends. CDR3 in amino acids: CAPTEITNQPQHF. The CDR3 nucleotides are TGTGCCCCGACAGAAATTACCAATCAGCCCCAGCATTTT.

The CDR3 sequence is CAWRPGGQETQYF. In DNA, the CDR3 is TGTGCCTGGAGACCAGGGGGGCAAGAGACCCAGTACTTC. This chain links TRBV30 with TRBJ2-5, with D perhaps matching TRBD1 (7 bases). V was cut by 3 bases and J by 2 bases, with 10 bases left in between. Germline V gives CDR1 GTSNPN, CDR2 SVGIG (reference sequence). The CDR3 has 13 residues.

The chain combines TRBV18 with TRBJ2-7; 10 bases match TRBD1. The ends lost 4 bases at V and 6 bases at J; junction bases unmatched: 9. This CDR3 has 15 residues. Germline V CDR1 and CDR2: KGHSH, LQKENI. The CDR3 sequence is CASSRDGQGVSEQYF. The CDR3 DNA reads as TGTGCCAGCTCACGTGACGGACAGGGGGTCTCCGAGCAGTACTTC.

In the case of this clone: Other nucleotide sequences in the sample specify the same CDR3. V usage is TRBV7-7 and J usage is TRBJ2-5; TRBD2 might be the D (5 bases). Trimming removed 0 bases from V and 5 bases from J, with 10 bases in between. Germline CDR1 reads SSHAT; CDR2 reads FNYEAQ (reference sequence). The CDR3 length is 14 residues. CDR3 coding DNA: TGTGCCAGCAGCTTAGCCGGGGTAGGGGAGACCCAGTACTTC. This sequence encodes CASSLAGVGETQYF.

This sequence joins TRBV27 and TRBJ2-3, with a tentative D call TRBD1 (5 bases). The CDR3 extends over 14 amino acids. Trimming left V 8 bases short and J 3 bases short, with 15 bases between. Germline V gene sequence: CDR1 MNHEY, CDR2 SMNVEV (reference sequence). CDR3 residues: CASSGWVRTDTQYF. The CDR3 DNA sequence: TGTGCCAGCTCAGGGTGGGTAAGGACAGATACGCAGTATTTT.

The chain links TRBV6-6 to TRBJ1-4; TRBD1 matches at 7 bases. Germline V gene lookup returns CDR1 MNHNY and CDR2 SVGAGI (reference sequence). The CDR3 contains 16 residues. The junction had 8 bases not matched to a gene; V was cut back by 7 bases and J by 0 bases. The CDR3 region is CASTKDRFATNEKLFF. Here the CDR3 DNA reads TGTGCCAGCACCAAGGACAGGTTTGCAACTAATGAAAAACTGTTTTTT.

The chain employs TRBV29-1 and TRBJ1-2, with TRBD1 as a possible D gene (6 bases). The V gene lost 4 bases and the J gene lost 4 bases, with 10 bases spanning the gap. The CDR3 totals 12 residues. CDR1 SQVTM and CDR2 ANQGSEA come from the germline V gene. CDR3 in DNA: TGCAGCGTTGCGGTAGGGGGCTATGGCTACACCTTC. Translation: CSVAVGGYGYTF.

The chain has TRBV9 and TRBJ1-1, with 8 bases lining up with TRBD1. In germline, CDR1 is SGDLS, CDR2 YYNGEE. CDR3 length: 18 amino acids. V trimming: 0 bases; J trimming: 4 bases; junction bases outside the gene matches: 14. CDR3 DNA sequence: TGTGCCAGCAGCGTAGGGTCACAGGGGGGGTTCATGAGCACTGAAGCTTTCTTT. Translation: CASSVGSQGGFMSTEAFF.

The V call is TRBV27, the J call TRBJ1-3; tentative D call: TRBD1 (5 bases). CDR3 size: 13 residues. Trimming took 6 bases from V and 2 from J, leaving 8 bases between them. The V gene's germline CDR1 is MNHEY and CDR2 SMNVEV (reference sequence). The CDR3 DNA reads as TGTGCCAGCAGGGGGACTCCTGGAAACACCATATATTTT. Translation gives CASRGTPGNTIYF.

The chain joins TRBV19 to TRBJ2-1, with D tentatively TRBD2 (7 bases). The CDR3 length is 13 residues. The V gene's germline CDR1 is LNHDA and CDR2 SQIVND (reference sequence). Trimming took 6 bases from V and 9 from J, leaving 15 bases between them. The CDR3 reads CASRGTGRGEQFF. DNA for the CDR3: TGTGCCAGTAGGGGAACAGGGAGGGGTGAGCAGTTCTTC.

The chain is built from TRBV7-2 and TRBJ1-1; D possibly corresponds to TRBD1 (6 bases). The CDR3 runs 13 residues. Germline V gene data show CDR1 as SGHTA and CDR2 as FQGNSA. Deletions cut 5 bases from V and 1 base from J, with 8 bases between. As DNA, the CDR3 is TGTGCCAGCAGCGTGGACAGGAACACTGAAGCTTTCTTT. Its translation is CASSVDRNTEAFF. Full variable domain (rest looked up from reference TRBV7-2 and TRBJ1-1): GAGVSQSPSNKVTEKGKDVELRCDPISGHTALYWYRQSLGQGLEFLIYFQGNSAPDKSGLPSDRFSAERTGGSVSTLTIQRTQQEDSAVYLCASSVDRNTEAFFGQGTRLTVV.

The table lists this clone with a count of one. V usage is TRBV5-1 and J usage is TRBJ2-3; D may be TRBD1 (5 bases). The CDR3 is made up of 16 amino acids. Trimming left V 0 bases short and J 0 bases short, with 11 bases between. Per germline, CDR1 SGHRS and CDR2 YFSETQ. CDR3 in amino acids: CASSLGGGPSTDTQYF. Here the CDR3 DNA reads TGCGCCAGCAGCTTGGGGGGCGGACCTAGCACAGATACGCAGTATTTT.

V usage is TRBV4-2 and J usage is TRBJ2-2; possibly TRBD2 for D (6 bases). From germline, CDR1 is LGHNA and CDR2 YNFKEQ. Trimming removed 0 bases from V and 3 bases from J, with 11 bases in between. The CDR3 length is 16 residues. The CDR3 nucleotides are TGTGCCAGCAGCCAAGATGGAGGGGTGGACACCGGGGAGCTGTTTTTT. The encoded protein is CASSQDGGVDTGELFF.